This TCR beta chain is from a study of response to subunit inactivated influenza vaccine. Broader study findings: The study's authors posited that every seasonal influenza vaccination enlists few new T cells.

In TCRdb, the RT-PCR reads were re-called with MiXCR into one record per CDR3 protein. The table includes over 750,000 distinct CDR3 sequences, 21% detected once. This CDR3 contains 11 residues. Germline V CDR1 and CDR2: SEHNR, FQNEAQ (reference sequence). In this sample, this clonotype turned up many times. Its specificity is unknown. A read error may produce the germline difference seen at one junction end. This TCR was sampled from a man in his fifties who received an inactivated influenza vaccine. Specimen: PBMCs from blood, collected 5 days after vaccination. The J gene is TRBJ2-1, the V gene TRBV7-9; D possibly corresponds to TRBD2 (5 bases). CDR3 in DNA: TGTGCCAGCAGCTTAGACGGACTCCCAATCTTC. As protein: CASSLDGLPIF.